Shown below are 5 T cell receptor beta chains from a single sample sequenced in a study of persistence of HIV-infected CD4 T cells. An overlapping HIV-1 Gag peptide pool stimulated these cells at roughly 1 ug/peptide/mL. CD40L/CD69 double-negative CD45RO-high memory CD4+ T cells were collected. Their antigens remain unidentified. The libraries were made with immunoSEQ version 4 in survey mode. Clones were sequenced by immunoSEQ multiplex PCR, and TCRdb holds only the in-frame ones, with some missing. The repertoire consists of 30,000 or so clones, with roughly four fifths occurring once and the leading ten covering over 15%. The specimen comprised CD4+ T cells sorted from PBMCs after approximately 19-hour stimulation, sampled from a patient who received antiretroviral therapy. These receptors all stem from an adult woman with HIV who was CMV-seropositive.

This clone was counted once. The CDR3 DNA reads as TGTGCCAGCAGCTCAGAAAGGGTTTCACCCCTCCACTTT. This encodes CASSSERVSPLHF. The chain is built from TRBV7-9 and TRBJ1-6; D uncertain. V was clipped by 4 bases and J by 9 bases, with 10 bases between them. CDR1 and CDR2 from the germline V gene are SEHNR and FQNEAQ (reference sequence). The CDR3 runs 13 residues.

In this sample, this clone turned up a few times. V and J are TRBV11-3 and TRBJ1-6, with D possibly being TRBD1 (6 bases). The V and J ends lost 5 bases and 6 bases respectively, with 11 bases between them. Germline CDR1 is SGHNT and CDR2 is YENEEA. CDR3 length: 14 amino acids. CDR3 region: CASSLDRFNSPLHF. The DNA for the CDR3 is TGTGCCAGCAGCCTGGACAGATTTAATTCACCCCTCCACTTT.

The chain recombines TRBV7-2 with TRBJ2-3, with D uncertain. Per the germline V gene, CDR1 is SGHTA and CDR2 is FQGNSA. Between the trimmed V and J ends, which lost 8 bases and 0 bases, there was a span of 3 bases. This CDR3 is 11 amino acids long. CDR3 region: CASDSTDTQYF. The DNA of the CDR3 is TGTGCCAGCGACAGCACAGATACGCAGTATTTT. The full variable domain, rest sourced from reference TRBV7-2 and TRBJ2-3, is GAGVSQSPSNKVTEKGKDVELRCDPISGHTALYWYRQSLGQGLEFLIYFQGNSAPDKSGLPSDRFSAERTGGSVSTLTIQRTQQEDSAVYLCASDSTDTQYFGPGTRLTVL.

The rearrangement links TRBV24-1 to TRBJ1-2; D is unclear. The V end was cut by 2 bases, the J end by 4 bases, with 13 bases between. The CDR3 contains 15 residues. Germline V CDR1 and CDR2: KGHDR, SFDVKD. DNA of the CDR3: TGTGCCACCAGTGATTCTCTTGCCCCCCGCTATGGCTACACCTTC. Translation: CATSDSLAPRYGYTF.

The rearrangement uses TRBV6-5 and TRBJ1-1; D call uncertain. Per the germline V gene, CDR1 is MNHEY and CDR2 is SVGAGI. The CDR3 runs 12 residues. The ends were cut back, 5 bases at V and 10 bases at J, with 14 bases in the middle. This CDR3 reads CASSQSAGRAFF. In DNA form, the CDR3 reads TGTGCCAGCAGTCAGAGCGCGGGTCGAGCTTTCTTT.